This T cell receptor beta chain stems from a study of tumor and adjacent non-tumor tissue in lung cancer. No cell sorting was done before RNA was extracted from the tissue. The library came from three nested PCR rounds adapted from ARM-PCR protocols. TCRdb passed the multiplex PCR reads through MiXCR, listing each CDR3 protein once. The sample includes over 110,000 distinct CDR3 sequences, around 61% of them seen just once. Concerning this clonotype: One end of the junction fails to match germline, which may point to a read error.

The germline V gene encodes CDR1 SGHKS and CDR2 YYEKEE (reference sequence). The CDR3 loop spans 16 amino acids. The sample taken for sequencing was lung tumor tissue. This sequence originates from a man aged 55 to 70 with small cell lung cancer. This rearrangement joins TRBV5-5 to TRBJ1-6; a weak D match, TRBD1 (6 bases). CDR3 protein: CASRLAQGSDNSPLHF. In DNA, the CDR3 is TGTGCCAGCAGATTGGCACAGGGCTCAGATAATTCACCCCTCCACTTT.